The 3 T cell receptor beta chains listed next were all sequenced from one sample in a study of blood T cell repertoires in COVID-19. Clones were sequenced by immunoSEQ multiplex PCR, and TCRdb holds only the in-frame ones, with some missing. Of 22,000 or so clones listed, roughly 89% are singletons. The sample comprised peripheral blood. The receptor set was obtained from a woman between 55 and 75 years old with active COVID-19.

The rearrangement uses TRBV3-1 (or the pseudogene TRBV3-2) and TRBJ1-1; TRBD1 is a possible D gene (5 bases). The CDR3 extends over 13 amino acids. Germline CDR1 and CDR2: LGHDT and YNNKEL (reference sequence). Trimming took off 1 base at V and 7 bases at J, with 10 bases between the two ends. The CDR3 DNA is TGTGCCAGCAGCCAAGGTTCGGGGGGTGAAGCTTTCTTT. As protein: CASSQGSGGEAFF.

The chain employs TRBV6-5 and TRBJ1-2, with 9 bases aligning to TRBD1. V trimming: 2 bases; J trimming: 4 bases; junction bases outside the gene matches: 5. The CDR3 length is 15 residues. Germline assignment: CDR1 MNHEY and CDR2 SVGAGI. The CDR3 loop is CASSYGTGGLYGYTF. CDR3 DNA: TGTGCCAGCAGTTACGGTACAGGGGGCCTCTATGGCTACACCTTC.

The chain recombines TRBV6-6 with TRBJ2-1, with a weak D call TRBD2 (5 bases). There are 14 residues in the CDR3. Trimming took off 6 bases at V and 9 bases at J, with 18 bases between the two ends. Germline-derived CDR1 and CDR2 are MNHNY and SVGAGI (reference sequence). The CDR3 nucleotides read TGTGCCAGCAGGGCGGCTGCCGGCGCGGGTGAGCAGTTCTTC. Translated, it gives CASRAAAGAGEQFF.